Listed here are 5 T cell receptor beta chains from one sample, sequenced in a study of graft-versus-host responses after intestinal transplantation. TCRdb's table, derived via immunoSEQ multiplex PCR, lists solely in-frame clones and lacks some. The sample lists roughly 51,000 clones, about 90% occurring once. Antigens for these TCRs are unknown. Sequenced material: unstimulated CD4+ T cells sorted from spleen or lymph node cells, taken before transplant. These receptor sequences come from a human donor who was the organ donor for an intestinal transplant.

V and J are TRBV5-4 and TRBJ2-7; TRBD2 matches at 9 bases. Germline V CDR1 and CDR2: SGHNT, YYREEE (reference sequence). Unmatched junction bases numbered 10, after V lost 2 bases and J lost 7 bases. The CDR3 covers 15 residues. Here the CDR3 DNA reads TGTGCCAGCAGCTTAAAGGGTGGCGGGAGGGGTGAGCAGTACTTC. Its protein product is CASSLKGGGRGEQYF.

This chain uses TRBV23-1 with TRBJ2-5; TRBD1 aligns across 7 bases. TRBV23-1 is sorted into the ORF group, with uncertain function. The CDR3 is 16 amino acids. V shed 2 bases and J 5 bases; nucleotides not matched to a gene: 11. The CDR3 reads CASSQPDRVLRETQYF. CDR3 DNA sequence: TGCGCCAGCAGTCAACCAGACAGGGTTTTGCGGGAGACCCAGTACTTC.

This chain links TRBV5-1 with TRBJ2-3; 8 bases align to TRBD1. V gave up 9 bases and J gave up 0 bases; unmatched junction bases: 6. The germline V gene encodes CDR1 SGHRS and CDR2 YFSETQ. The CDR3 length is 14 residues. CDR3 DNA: TGCGCCACCAGGGACAGGACTAGCACAGATACGCAGTATTTT. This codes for CATRDRTSTDTQYF.

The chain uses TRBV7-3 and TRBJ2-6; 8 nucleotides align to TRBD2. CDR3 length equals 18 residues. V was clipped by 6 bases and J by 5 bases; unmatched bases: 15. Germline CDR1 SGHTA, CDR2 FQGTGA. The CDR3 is CASRGRLPGGSWANVLTF. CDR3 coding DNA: TGTGCCAGCAGGGGCCGATTGCCGGGAGGGAGTTGGGCCAACGTCCTGACTTTC.

Here the CDR3 DNA reads TGTGCCAGCAAGACAGGTGTTTCCTACAATGAGCAGTTCTTC. Its protein product is CASKTGVSYNEQFF. The chain uses TRBV6-1 and TRBJ2-1; D perhaps matches TRBD1 (6 bases). V was trimmed by 7 bases and J by 1 base, leaving 11 bases between them. Germline V gives CDR1 MNHNS, CDR2 SASEGT. This CDR3 has 14 amino acids.